This TCR beta chain was sequenced for a study of T cell responses to AZD1222 COVID-19 vaccine. The CDR3 runs to 15 residues. The V gene end was trimmed by 3 bases and the J gene end by 4 bases; junction bases not matched to a gene: 7. Per the germline V gene, CDR1 is SGDLS and CDR2 is YYNGEE. General observations from the study: Only a handful of people who got AZD1222 tested seropositive at baseline.

Clones were sequenced by immunoSEQ multiplex PCR, and TCRdb holds only the in-frame ones, with some missing. The sample holds about 140,000 clones; 85% to 90% are singletons and the top ten take roughly 1.7%. This clone has a handful of counts. Antigen specificity is unknown. The chain has TRBV9 and TRBJ1-2; 9 nucleotides agree with TRBD1. The receptor was isolated from an adult in good health. This sample comprised peripheral blood, obtained on day 0 of AZD1222 vaccination. For the CDR3, the DNA is TGTGCCAGCAGCGCTGGGGACAGGGACGCCTATGGCTACACCTTC. Amino acid sequence: CASSAGDRDAYGYTF.